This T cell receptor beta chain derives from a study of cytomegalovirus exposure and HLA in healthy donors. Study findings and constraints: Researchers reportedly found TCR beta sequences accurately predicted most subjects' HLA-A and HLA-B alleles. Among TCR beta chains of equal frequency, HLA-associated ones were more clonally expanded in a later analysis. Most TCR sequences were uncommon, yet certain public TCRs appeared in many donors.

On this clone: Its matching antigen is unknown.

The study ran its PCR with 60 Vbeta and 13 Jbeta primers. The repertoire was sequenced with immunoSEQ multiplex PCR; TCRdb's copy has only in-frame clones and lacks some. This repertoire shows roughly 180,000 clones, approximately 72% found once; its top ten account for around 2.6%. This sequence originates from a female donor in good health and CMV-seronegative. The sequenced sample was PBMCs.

The CDR3 protein is CASSSRQGADTQYF. The CDR3 DNA sequence: TGCGCCAGCAGCTCGAGACAGGGGGCAGATACGCAGTATTTT. The chain carries TRBV5-1 and TRBJ2-3; 9 positions match TRBD1. CDR3 length equals 14 residues. After removal of 3 bases from V and 4 bases from J, the junction contained 3 bases not matched to a gene. CDR1 is SGHRS, CDR2 YFSETQ, per germline.